This T cell receptor (beta chain) was sequenced during a study of T-cell memory formation after mild COVID-19. Broader study findings: Contracting CD4+ clones were located mainly in CM and EM, and CD8+ clones in EMRA. Pre-infection memory contained some responding clones, which suggested that cross-reactive memory had joined.

CDR3 length: 18 residues. V was clipped by 6 bases and J by 0 bases; unmatched bases: 11. A word on this clonotype: Its antigen is as yet unknown.

TCRdb re-analysed the 5' RACE reads in MiXCR, keeping a single row per CDR3 protein. The data contain 200,000 to 300,000 distinct CDR3 sequences, about a sixth of them singletons. Sequenced material: PBMCs or a T cell subset sorted from them (not recorded which). This sequence was found in a man in his late teens or twenties who had mild COVID-19 (a few samples of this study predate the infection). Cell type and time point are not known. The chain combines TRBV12-3 or TRBV12-4 with TRBJ2-6, with 7 bases fitting TRBD1. The CDR3 bases are TGTGCCAGCAGAAAACACAGGGGCGATAACTCTGGGGCCAACGTCCTGACTTTC. It translates to CASRKHRGDNSGANVLTF.